The source of this T cell receptor (beta chain) is a study of post-analysis software for immune sequencing data (dated by TCRdb to the mid-2010s). Background for the entire study: The recorded disease courses included relapsing-remitting, secondary progressive and progressive-relapsing multiple sclerosis, and some patients had no subtype annotation. A subset of samples was prepared in parallel using single-end sample barcoding, then pooled and co-amplified after Illumina adapter ligation. The patient repertoires were set against about 10 previously published healthy control repertoires from donors whose ages ranged from roughly 6 to 26 years. Results the study describes overall, beyond this receptor: Direct clustering with F measure showed strong co-clustering of samples prepared in the same batch, prompting a batch-effect correction. The control group was slightly older than the multiple sclerosis patient group. Significantly lower normalized Chao1 diversity was found in multiple sclerosis patients than in controls, suggesting substantial peripheral T-cell clonal expansion. Several TRBV segments, including TRBV5-6, TRBV5-1 and TRBV20-1, were significantly more frequent in patients than controls.

The method was PCR. TCRdb shows the sequencer as Illumina HiSeq 2500. To reduce PCR and sequencing biases, unique molecular identifiers were built into the TCR beta cDNA libraries. Per 1 to 10 million input T cells, roughly 500,000 cDNA molecules were obtained, such that each molecule approximated one T cell. The patient libraries were prepared and sequenced using the same protocol as the earlier healthy control dataset. Within a given batch, samples were prepared together, multiplexed and sequenced on the same HiSeq lane. The paper's processing steps were these. Raw barcoded reads were processed with MIGEC, and single-read molecular identifier groups were discarded before consensus assembly and CDR3 extraction. Clonotype tables were post-analysed with VDJtools, normalizing diversity by down-sampling all datasets to the smallest sample size. In repertoire overlap clustering, CDR3 amino acid sequences, but not nucleotide sequences, were matched to correct batch-related cross-sample contamination. In TCRdb, the public reads were trimmed at Q25 with fastp and aligned with MiXCR, with productive beta chains retained. Each CDR3 protein appears once, grouped with its most common genes and DNA. TCRdb's processing, not the study's, gives the V and J calls here. The sample table records roughly 410,000 distinct CDR3 sequences; 30% to 45% of these occur just once. The biggest ten clones account for around an eighth of the sample.

Trimming takes 2 bases from V and 1 base from J, and the germline ends sit 13 bases apart. The CDR3 numbers 16 residues from cysteine through phenylalanine. Of all the DNA, just the CDR3 is kept, 48 bases in frame from base 1. CDR1 and CDR2 were assigned from the germline V gene as SGHTA and FQGNSA. On this clonotype: No antigen is known for it. No quality values exist for individual bases; no much larger clone is one base distant.

TCR beta repertoires were profiled from peripheral blood of roughly 13 young patients with multiple sclerosis to demonstrate the VDJtools post-analysis software. The patients with multiple sclerosis were children and adolescents between about 6 and 17 years of age. The source of this sequence is a girl aged 5 to 17 with multiple sclerosis. The material sequenced was blood. This sequence uses TRBV7-2 and TRBJ2-3, with TRBD1 tentatively as D gene (6 bases match). CDR3 loop: CASSLRGGGGTDTQYF. The nucleotides are TGTGCCAGCAGCTTACGAGGGGGTGGGGGCACAGATACGCAGTATTTT.